Listed below are T cell receptor beta chains from one sample, sequenced in a study of monozygotic twins with inflammatory bowel disease. Using the 5' RACE reads, TCRdb records one entry per CDR3 protein without DNA. The listing contains about 350,000 distinct CDR3 sequences. The sample consisted of blood. The receptors were sampled from a human donor with ulcerative colitis or Crohn's disease, or a healthy co-twin of an affected twin (not recorded which). Each CDR3 is given with its conserved first and last residue.

cdr3_length	j_call	v_call	cdr3_aa
18	TRBJ2-3	TRBV4-1	CASSQPTSGGAPGNTQYF
17	TRBJ2-1	TRBV7-8	CASSLRRPMGDYNEQFF
14	TRBJ1-1	TRBV7-9	CASSKVLGHTEAFF
16	TRBJ2-7	TRBV18	CASSPLDETFSYEQYF
12	TRBJ2-3	TRBV9	CASGHIADTQYF
14	TRBJ2-1	TRBV10-3	CAICPAGGYNEQFF
14	TRBJ2-5	TRBV6-2/TRBV6-3	CASSYRGQRETQYF
13	TRBJ2-7	TRBV5-8	CASSLRLAYEQYF
16	TRBJ2-7	TRBV6-2/TRBV6-3	CASSYVSGTRSYEQYF
14	TRBJ2-3	TRBV5-6	CASSLSTAPDTQYF
13	TRBJ2-1	TRBV29-1	CSVEATGGNEQFF
15	TRBJ2-1	TRBV3-1	CASSQDGNRVNEQFF
13	TRBJ2-7	TRBV5-5	CASSPPSYEEQYF
12	TRBJ2-7	TRBV29-1	CSVRQGIYEQYF
13	TRBJ1-2	TRBV28	CASSSAVFHGYTF
15	TRBJ2-3	TRBV11-2	CASSAAGTYTDTQYF
15	TRBJ2-1	TRBV24-1	CATSDYSLDYNEQFF
16	TRBJ2-1	TRBV4-2	CASSPGTSGSGNEQFF
15	TRBJ2-2	TRBV7-3	CASTSGAYNTGELFF
16	TRBJ2-1	TRBV7-2	CASSLPRTSGSSEQFF
17	TRBJ2-3	TRBV12-3/TRBV12-4	CASSLWGTSGGKDTQYF
16	TRBJ1-3	TRBV7-9	CASSLAKTGTGNTIYF
15	TRBJ1-5	TRBV28	CASSFPRTAGQPQHF
14	TRBJ2-7	TRBV10-2	CASQESGSAYEQYF
15	TRBJ2-7	TRBV6-5	CASSYVAGDHREQYF
15	TRBJ2-5	TRBV7-2	CASSHPIGQQETQYF
15	TRBJ1-6	TRBV21-1	CASSNPLGGYSPFHF
16	TRBJ2-1	TRBV7-2	CASSLYEGDDYNEQFF
13	TRBJ1-2	TRBV6-5	CASSYKQGYGYTF
13	TRBJ2-7	TRBV28	CASQAGGGREQYF
16	TRBJ2-7	TRBV4-1	CASSQGWGGGNYEQYF
16	TRBJ2-3	TRBV19	CASSILAGGSADTQYF
12	TRBJ2-7	TRBV6-5	CATSRTGLEQYF
14	TRBJ2-7	TRBV5-1	CASSRSSGSYEQYF
12	TRBJ2-1	TRBV30	CAWSIRQSEQFF
15	TRBJ2-7	TRBV12-3/TRBV12-4	CASSRRLAGLYEQYF
18	TRBJ2-1	TRBV7-3	CASSLKGWLALSYNEQFF
16	TRBJ1-3	TRBV9	CASSGLRGVTGNTIYF
15	TRBJ1-2	TRBV2	CASRFQRDRGMGYTF
15	TRBJ1-5	TRBV28	CASNLDRAGNQPQHF
13	TRBJ1-1	TRBV29-1	CSVSGTANTEAFF
13	TRBJ1-6	TRBV3-1	CASSQGTSSPLHF
17	TRBJ2-5	TRBV9	CASSVGEIAGAVETQYF
14	TRBJ1-6	TRBV3-1	CASSHDGRNSPLHF
15	TRBJ2-2	TRBV5-1	CASRVAGGRAGELFF
13	TRBJ2-5	TRBV11-3	CASSRTDQETQYF
20	TRBJ2-6	TRBV4-3	CASSQEYGAPTFSGANVLTF
15	TRBJ2-1	TRBV5-1	CASSLEAGVHNEQFF
17	TRBJ2-1	TRBV5-1	CASSPGTSGRTYNEQFF
15	TRBJ2-2	TRBV29-1	CSVRLAGGPGRELFF